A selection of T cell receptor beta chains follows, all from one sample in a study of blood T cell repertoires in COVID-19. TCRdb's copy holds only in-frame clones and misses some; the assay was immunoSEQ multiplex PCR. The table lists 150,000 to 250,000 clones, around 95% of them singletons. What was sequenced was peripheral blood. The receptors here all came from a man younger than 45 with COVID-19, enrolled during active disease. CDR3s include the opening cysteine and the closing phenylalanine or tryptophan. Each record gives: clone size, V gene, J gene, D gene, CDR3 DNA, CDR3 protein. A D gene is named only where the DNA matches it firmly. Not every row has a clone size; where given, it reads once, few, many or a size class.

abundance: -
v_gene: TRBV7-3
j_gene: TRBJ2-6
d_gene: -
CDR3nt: TGTGCCAGCAGCTTAAGGGCGGGGCGATCTGGGGCCAACGTCCTGACTTTC
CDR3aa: CASSLRAGRSGANVLTF

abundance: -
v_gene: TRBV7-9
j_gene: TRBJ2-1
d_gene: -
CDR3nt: TGTGCCAGCACAACCGGGAACTCCTACAATGAGCAGTTCTTC
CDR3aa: CASTTGNSYNEQFF

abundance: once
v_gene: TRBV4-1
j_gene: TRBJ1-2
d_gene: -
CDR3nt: TGCGCCAGCAGCCAAGAGGGCAGAGCTAACTATGGCTACACCTTC
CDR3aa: CASSQEGRANYGYTF

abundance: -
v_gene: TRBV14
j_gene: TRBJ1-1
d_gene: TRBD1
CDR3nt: TGTGCCAGCAGCCAGGGACAGGGGATCGGCACTGAAGCTTTCTTT
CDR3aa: CASSQGQGIGTEAFF

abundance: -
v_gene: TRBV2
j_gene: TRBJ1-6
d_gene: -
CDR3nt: TGTGCCAGCATGGGCCAGAATAATTCACCCCTCCACTTT
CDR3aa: CASMGQNNSPLHF

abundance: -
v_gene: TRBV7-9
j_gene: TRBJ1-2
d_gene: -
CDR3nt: TGTGCCAGCAGCTTAGAGACAGACAACTATGGCTACACCTTC
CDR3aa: CASSLETDNYGYTF

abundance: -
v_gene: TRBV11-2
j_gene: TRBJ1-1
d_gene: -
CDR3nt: TGTGCCAGCGCGCGGGCCACTGAAGCTTTCTTT
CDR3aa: CASARATEAFF

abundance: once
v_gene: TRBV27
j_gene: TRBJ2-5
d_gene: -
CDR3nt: TGTGCCAGCAGTCCTCGACAAAGGGGAGAGACCCAGTACTTC
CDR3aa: CASSPRQRGETQYF

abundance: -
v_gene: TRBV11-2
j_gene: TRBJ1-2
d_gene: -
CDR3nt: TGTGCCAGCAGCCCCACGGGAACCGGCTATGGCTACACCTTC
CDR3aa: CASSPTGTGYGYTF

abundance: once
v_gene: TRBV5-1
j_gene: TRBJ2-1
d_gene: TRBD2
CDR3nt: TGCGCCAGCAGCATCGGGGGGATCAATGAGCAGTTCTTC
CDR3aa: CASSIGGINEQFF

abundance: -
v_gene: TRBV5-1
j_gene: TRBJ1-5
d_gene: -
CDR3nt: TGCGCCAGCAGCTGGGCTTTTCAGCCCCAGCATTTT
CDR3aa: CASSWAFQPQHF

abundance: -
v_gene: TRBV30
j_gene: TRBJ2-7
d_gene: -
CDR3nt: TGTGCCTGGAATAGACAGGCCTACGAGCAGTACTTC
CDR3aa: CAWNRQAYEQYF

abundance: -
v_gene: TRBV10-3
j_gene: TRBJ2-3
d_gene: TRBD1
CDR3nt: TGTGCCACGGGGCAGGGGGCCGAAGATACGCAGTATTTT
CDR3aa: CATGQGAEDTQYF

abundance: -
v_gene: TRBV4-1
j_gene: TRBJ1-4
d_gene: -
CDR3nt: TGCGCCAGCAGCCAAGTAGAGGACAGCTCCGGGGATAGGCTGTTTTTT
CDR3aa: CASSQVEDSSGDRLFF

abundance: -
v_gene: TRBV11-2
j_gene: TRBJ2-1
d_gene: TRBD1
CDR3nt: TGTGCCAGCAGCTTAGATTTTAAGGGGGCGTACCACAATGAGCAGTTCTTC
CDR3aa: CASSLDFKGAYHNEQFF

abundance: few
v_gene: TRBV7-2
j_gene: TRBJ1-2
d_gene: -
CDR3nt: TGTGCCGGCGCCCTCGACCCTAGTAGGTACGGCTACACCTTC
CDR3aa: CAGALDPSRYGYTF

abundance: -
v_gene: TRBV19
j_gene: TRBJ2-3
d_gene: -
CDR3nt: TGTGCCAGTAGTATAGCCACAGGGCCCGGGACAGATACGCAGTATTTT
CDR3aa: CASSIATGPGTDTQYF

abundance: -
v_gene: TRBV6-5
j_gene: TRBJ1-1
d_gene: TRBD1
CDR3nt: TGTGCCAGTCTTGGAGGGGGCGGTGAAGCTTTCTTT
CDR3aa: CASLGGGGEAFF

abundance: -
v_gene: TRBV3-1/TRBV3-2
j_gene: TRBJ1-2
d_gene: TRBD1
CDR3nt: TGTGCCAGCAGCCCCGGGACAGGGCTCTATGGCTACACCTTC
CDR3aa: CASSPGTGLYGYTF

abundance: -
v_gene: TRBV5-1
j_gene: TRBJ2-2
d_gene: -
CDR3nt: TGCGCCAGCAGCTTATCAGCGAACACCGGGGAGCTGTTTTTT
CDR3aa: CASSLSANTGELFF

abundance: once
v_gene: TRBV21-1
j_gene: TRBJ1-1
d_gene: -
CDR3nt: TGTGCCAGCAGCAAAGGAGCGGGGTTCATGAACACTGAAGCTTTCTTT
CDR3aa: CASSKGAGFMNTEAFF

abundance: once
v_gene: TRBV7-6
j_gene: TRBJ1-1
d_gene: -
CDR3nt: TGTGCCAGCAGCTCAAACCCTATCAGGGAGAACACTGAAGCTTTCTTT
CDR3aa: CASSSNPIRENTEAFF

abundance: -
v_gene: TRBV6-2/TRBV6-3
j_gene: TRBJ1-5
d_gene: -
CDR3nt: TGTGCCAGCAGTTACTCGTCAGGGCCCCGGGAGCCCCAGCATTTT
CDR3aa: CASSYSSGPREPQHF

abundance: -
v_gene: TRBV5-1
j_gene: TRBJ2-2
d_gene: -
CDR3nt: TGCGCCAGCAGCTTGCTTTCGAACACCGGGGAGCTGTTTTTT
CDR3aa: CASSLLSNTGELFF

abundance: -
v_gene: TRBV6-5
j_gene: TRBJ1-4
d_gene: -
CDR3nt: TGTGCCAGCAGTTACTCGAATGGGGCTACTAATGAAAAACTGTTTTTT
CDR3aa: CASSYSNGATNEKLFF

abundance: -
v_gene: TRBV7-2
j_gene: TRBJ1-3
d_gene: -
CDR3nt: TGTGCCAGCAGCTCCGGCGGCCCCCAATGGGACACCATATATTTT
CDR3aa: CASSSGGPQWDTIYF

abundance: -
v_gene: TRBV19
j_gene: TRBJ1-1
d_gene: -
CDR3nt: TGTGCCAGTAGCGGATCAGGGCTTATGAACACTGAAGCTTTCTTT
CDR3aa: CASSGSGLMNTEAFF

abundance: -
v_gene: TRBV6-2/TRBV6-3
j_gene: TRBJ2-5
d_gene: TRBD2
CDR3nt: TGTGCCAGCAGTTATCCGGGGGGGCCAGAGACCCAGTACTTC
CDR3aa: CASSYPGGPETQYF

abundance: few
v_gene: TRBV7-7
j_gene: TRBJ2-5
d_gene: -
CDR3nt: TGTGCCAGCAGCCACAACCGGGGAGAGACCCAGTACTTC
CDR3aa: CASSHNRGETQYF

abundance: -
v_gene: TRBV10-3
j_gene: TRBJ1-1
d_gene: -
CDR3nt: TGTGCCATCAGTTCGAACGGTAACTCAGCTTTCTTT
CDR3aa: CAISSNGNSAFF

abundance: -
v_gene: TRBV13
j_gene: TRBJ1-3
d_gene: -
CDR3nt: TGTGCCAGCAGCTCCACCATAGACAGGAACTCTGGAAACACCATATATTTT
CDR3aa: CASSSTIDRNSGNTIYF

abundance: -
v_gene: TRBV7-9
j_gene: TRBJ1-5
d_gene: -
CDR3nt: TGTGCCAGCAGCGCCTCGGGTGACAATCAGCCCCAGCATTTT
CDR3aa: CASSASGDNQPQHF

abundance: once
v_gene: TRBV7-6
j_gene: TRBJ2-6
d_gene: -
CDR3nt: TGTGCCAGCAGCCAGTATGTCTCTGGGGCCAACGTCCTGACTTTC
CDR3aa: CASSQYVSGANVLTF

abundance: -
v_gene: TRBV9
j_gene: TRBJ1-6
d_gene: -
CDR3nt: TGTGCCAGCAGCGCATCGGGATCAGGGGATTCACCCCTCCACTTT
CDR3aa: CASSASGSGDSPLHF

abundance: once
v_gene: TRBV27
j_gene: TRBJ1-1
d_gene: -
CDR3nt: TGTGCCAGCACAAGCCAGGGAGGCACTGAAGCTTTCTTT
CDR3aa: CASTSQGGTEAFF

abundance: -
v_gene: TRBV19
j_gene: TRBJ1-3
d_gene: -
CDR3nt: TGTGCCAGTAGTATTTACGGGAACACCATATATTTT
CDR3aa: CASSIYGNTIYF

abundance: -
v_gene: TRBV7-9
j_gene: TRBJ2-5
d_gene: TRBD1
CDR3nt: TGTGCCAGCAGCTTAAGCGCCGGGACAGGAGGAGAGACCCAGTACTTC
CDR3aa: CASSLSAGTGGETQYF

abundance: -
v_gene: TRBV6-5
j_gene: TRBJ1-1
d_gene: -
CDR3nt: TGTGCCAGCAGTCACAGCACTGAAGCTTTCTTT
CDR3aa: CASSHSTEAFF

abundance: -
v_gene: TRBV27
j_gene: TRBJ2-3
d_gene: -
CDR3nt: TGTGCCAGCAGTCTCGTTCAGGGCACAGATACGCAGTATTTT
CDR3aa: CASSLVQGTDTQYF

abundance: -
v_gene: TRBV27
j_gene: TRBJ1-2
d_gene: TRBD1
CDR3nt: TGTGCCAGCAGTTCAATTACAGGGGGTGACGGCTACACCTTC
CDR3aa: CASSSITGGDGYTF

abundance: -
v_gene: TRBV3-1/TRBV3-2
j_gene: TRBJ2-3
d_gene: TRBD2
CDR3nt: TGTGCCAGCAGCAAGGCCGGGACTAGCGGTATCGGGGGCACAGATACGCAGTATTTT
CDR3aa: CASSKAGTSGIGGTDTQYF

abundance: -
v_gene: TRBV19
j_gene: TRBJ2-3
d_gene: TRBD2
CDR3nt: TGTGCCAGTAGTACCCAGCCGGGACTAAGGGATACGCAGTATTTT
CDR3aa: CASSTQPGLRDTQYF

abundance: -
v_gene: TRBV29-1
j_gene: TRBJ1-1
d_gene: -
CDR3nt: TGCAGCGTGAAACCACGACAGGCGAACACTGAAGCTTTCTTT
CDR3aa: CSVKPRQANTEAFF

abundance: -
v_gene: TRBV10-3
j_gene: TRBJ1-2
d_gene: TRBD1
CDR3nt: TGTGCCATCGGGGACAGGGATCATGGCTACACCTTC
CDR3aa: CAIGDRDHGYTF

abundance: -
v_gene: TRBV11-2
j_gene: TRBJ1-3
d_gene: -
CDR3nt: TGTGCCAGCAGCTTACAGGGGACTGGAAACACCATATATTTT
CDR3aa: CASSLQGTGNTIYF

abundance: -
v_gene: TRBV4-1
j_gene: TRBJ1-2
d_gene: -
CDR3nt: TGCGCCAGCAGCCCTCAGGGGTCTGACTATGGCTACACCTTC
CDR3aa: CASSPQGSDYGYTF

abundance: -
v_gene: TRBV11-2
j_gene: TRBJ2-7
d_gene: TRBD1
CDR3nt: TGTGCCAGCAGCTTTCTAAGGGACAGTTCCTACGAGCAGTACTTC
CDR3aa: CASSFLRDSSYEQYF

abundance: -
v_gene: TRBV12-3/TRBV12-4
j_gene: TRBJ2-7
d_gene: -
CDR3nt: TGTGCCAGCACCCTCTCTCCCCACGAGCAGTACTTC
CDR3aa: CASTLSPHEQYF

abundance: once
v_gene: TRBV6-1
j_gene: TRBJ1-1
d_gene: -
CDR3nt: TGTGCCAGCAGTGAAATGGGGAGGTCTGAAGCTTTCTTT
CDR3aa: CASSEMGRSEAFF

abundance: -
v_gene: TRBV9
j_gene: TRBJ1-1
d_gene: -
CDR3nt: TGTGCCAGCAGCGTAGAAGTAGGGGCATATACTGAAGCTTTCTTT
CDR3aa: CASSVEVGAYTEAFF

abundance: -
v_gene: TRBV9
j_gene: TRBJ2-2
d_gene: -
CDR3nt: TGTGCCAGCAGCGTAGGGAGGGTTGGCACCGGGGAGCTGTTTTTT
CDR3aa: CASSVGRVGTGELFF

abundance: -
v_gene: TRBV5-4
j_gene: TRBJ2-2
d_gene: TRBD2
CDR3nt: TGTGCCAGCAGCTTGGGGATGGGCGGGGGGAACACCGGGGAGCTGTTTTTT
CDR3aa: CASSLGMGGGNTGELFF

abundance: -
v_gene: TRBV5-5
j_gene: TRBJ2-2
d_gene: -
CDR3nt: TGTGCCAGCAGCTTGCAGGGCACCGGGGAGCTGTTTTTT
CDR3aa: CASSLQGTGELFF

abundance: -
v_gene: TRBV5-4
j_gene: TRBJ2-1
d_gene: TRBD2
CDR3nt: TGTGCCAGCAGCTTGAACACAGCGGGGGGGTACAATGAGCAGTTCTTC
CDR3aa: CASSLNTAGGYNEQFF

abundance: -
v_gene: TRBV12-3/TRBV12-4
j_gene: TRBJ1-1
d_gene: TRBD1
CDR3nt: TGTGCCAGCAGTCAAAGACAGGGCACTGAAGCTTTCTTT
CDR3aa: CASSQRQGTEAFF

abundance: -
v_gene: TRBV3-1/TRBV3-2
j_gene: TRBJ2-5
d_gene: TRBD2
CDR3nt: TGTGCCAGCAGCCAGCGAGATGTCCTAGCGGGGGGGCCGTGGAGCCAAGAGACCCAGTACTTC
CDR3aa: CASSQRDVLAGGPWSQETQYF